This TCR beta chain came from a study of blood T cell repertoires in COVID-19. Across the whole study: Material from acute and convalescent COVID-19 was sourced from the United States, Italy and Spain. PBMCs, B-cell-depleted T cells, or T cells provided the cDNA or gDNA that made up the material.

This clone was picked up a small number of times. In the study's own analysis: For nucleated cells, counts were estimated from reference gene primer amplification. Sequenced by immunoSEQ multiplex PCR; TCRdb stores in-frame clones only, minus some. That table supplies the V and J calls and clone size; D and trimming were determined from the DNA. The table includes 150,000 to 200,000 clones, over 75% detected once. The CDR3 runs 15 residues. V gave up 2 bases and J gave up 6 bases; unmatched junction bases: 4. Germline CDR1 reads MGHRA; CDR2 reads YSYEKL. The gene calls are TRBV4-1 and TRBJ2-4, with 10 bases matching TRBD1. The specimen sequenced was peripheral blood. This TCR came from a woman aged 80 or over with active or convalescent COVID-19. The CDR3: CASSQMTGGINIQYF. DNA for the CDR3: TGCGCCAGCAGCCAAATGACAGGGGGCATAAACATTCAGTACTTC.